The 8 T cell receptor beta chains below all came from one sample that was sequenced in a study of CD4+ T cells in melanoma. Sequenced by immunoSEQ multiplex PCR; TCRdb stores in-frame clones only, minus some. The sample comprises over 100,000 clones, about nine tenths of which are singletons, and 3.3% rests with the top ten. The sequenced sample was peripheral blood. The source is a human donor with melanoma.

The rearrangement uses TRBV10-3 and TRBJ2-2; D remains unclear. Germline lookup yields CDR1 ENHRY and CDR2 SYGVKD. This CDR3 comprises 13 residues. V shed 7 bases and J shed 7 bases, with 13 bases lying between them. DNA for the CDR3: TGTGCCATCAAGTCAAGGCTAGTCGGGGAGCTGTTTTTT. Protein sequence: CAIKSRLVGELFF.

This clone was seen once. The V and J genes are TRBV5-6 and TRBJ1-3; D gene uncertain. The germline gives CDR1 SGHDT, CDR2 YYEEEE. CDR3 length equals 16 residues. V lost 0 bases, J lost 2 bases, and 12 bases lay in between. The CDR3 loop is CASSLGAWQTGNTIYF. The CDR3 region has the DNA TGTGCCAGCAGCTTGGGGGCTTGGCAGACTGGAAACACCATATATTTT.

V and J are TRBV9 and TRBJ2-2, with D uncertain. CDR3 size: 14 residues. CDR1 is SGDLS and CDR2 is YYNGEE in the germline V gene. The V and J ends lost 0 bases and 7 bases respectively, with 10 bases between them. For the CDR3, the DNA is TGTGCCAGCAGCGTAGCGTTAACGGACGGGGAGCTGTTTTTT. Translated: CASSVALTDGELFF.

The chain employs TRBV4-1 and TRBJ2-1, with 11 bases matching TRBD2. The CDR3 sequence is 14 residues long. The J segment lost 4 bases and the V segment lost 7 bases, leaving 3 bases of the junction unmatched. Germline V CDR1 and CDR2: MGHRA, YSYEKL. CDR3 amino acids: CASNRLAGYNEQFF. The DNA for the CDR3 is TGCGCCAGCAACCGACTAGCGGGATACAATGAGCAGTTCTTC.

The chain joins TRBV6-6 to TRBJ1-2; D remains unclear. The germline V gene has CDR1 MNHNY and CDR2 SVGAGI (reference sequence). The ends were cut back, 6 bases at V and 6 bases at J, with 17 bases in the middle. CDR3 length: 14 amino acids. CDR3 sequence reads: CASSQSADPNGYTF. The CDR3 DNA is TGTGCCAGCAGCCAGAGCGCCGACCCCAATGGCTACACCTTC.

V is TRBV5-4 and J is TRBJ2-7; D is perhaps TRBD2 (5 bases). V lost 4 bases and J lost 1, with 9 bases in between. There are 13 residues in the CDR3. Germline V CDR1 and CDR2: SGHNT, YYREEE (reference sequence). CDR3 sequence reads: CASSPSGSYEQYF. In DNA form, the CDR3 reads TGTGCCAGCAGCCCCTCGGGGTCCTACGAGCAGTACTTC.

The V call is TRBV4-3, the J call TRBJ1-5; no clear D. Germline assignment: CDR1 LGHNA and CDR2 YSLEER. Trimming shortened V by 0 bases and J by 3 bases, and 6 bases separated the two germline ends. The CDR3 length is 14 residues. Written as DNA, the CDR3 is TGCGCCAGCAGCCAAGAGGTAGCCAATCAGCCCCAGCATTTT. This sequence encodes CASSQEVANQPQHF.

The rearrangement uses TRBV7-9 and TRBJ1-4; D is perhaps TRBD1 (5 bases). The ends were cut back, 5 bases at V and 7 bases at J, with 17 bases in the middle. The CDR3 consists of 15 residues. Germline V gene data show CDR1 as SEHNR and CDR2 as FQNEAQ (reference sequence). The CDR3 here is CASSETGLDSEKLFF. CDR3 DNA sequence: TGTGCCAGCAGCGAAACGGGCCTAGACAGTGAAAAACTGTTTTTT. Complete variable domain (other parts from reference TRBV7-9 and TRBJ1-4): DTGVSQNPRHKITKRGQNVTFRCDPISEHNRLYWYRQTLGQGPEFLTYFQNEAQLEKSRLLSDRFSAERPKGSFSTLEIQRTEQGDSAMYLCASSETGLDSEKLFFGSGTQLSVL.